The T cell receptor (beta chain) under discussion was sequenced for a study of graft-versus-host responses after intestinal transplantation. The V gene's germline CDR1 is SNHLY and CDR2 FYNNEI. CDR3 length: 13 residues. As for this clone: The antigen is undetermined. The germline gene is not matched at one end of the junction; a read error may be the cause.

Profiling relied on immunoSEQ multiplex PCR, and the TCRdb table lists in-frame clones only, not all of them. The data show 90,000 to 150,000 clones, around 93% seen once. This TCR derives from a human donor who received an intestinal transplant. V and J are TRBV2 and TRBJ2-3, with TRBD1 identical over 9 bases. Sequencing was performed on unstimulated CD4+ T cells sorted from spleen or lymph node cells, taken before intestinal transplant. The CDR3 spells CVSRRQGADTQYF. The CDR3 coding sequence is TGTGTCAGCAGGAGACAGGGGGCAGATACGCAGTATTTT.